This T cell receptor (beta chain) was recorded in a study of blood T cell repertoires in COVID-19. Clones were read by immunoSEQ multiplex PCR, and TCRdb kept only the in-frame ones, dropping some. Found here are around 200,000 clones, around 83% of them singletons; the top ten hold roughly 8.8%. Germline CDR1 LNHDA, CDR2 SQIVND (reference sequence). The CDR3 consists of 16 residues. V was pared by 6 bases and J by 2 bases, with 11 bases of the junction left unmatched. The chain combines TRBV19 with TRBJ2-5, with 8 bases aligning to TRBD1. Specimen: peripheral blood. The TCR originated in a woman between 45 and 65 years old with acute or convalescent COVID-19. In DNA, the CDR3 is TGTGCCAGTAGCCCCGGGGACAGGCGGCAACAAGAGACCCAGTACTTC. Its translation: CASSPGDRRQQETQYF.